The subject of this entry is one T cell receptor beta chain. Its antigen is currently unknown. V lost 5 bases to trimming and J lost 2 bases; unmatched junction nucleotides: 11. The CDR3 consists of 16 residues. From germline, CDR1 is KGHSH and CDR2 LQKENI. The method was immunoSEQ multiplex PCR; TCRdb's version includes in-frame clones alone and lacks a portion of them. This sample yields about 150,000 clones, of which roughly 90% are seen a single time; 1.9% belongs to the top ten. These data come from a study of T cell responses to AZD1222 COVID-19 vaccine. Regarding the study as a whole: Most donors were white British and more were female, and clonal diversity was possibly underestimated. With two AZD1222 doses given, Spike-specific TCR breadth and depth both rose.

This specimen consisted of peripheral blood, obtained on day 0 of AZD1222 vaccination. The clonotype was recovered from an adult in good health. This sequence joins TRBV18 and TRBJ2-7; TRBD2 matches 8 bases. In nucleotides, the CDR3 is TGTGCCAGCTCATTTTCGGCGGATAGCGGGACCTACGAGCAGTACTTC. Translation: CASSFSADSGTYEQYF.